Listed here are 26 T cell receptor beta chains from one sample, sequenced in a study of radiotherapy plus CTLA-4 blockade in lung cancer. Clones were read by immunoSEQ multiplex PCR, and TCRdb kept only the in-frame ones, dropping some. This repertoire shows roughly 30,000 clones, around 80% found once; its top ten account for 7.5%. The sequencing here drew on peripheral blood, taken from a patient treated with radiotherapy plus ipilimumab. The origin of the receptors is a human donor with non-small cell lung cancer who had stable disease on radiotherapy plus ipilimumab.

The chain employs TRBV27 and TRBJ2-3; perhaps TRBD2 as D (5 bases). The germline gives CDR1 MNHEY, CDR2 SMNVEV (reference sequence). The CDR3 loop spans 13 amino acids. Trimming took 5 bases from V and 9 from J, leaving 15 bases between them. The CDR3 DNA follows: TGTGCCAGCAGTCCCCCGGCGAGGGAAACGCAGTATTTT. Amino acids: CASSPPARETQYF.

The chain uses TRBV19 and TRBJ2-7; 11 positions agree with TRBD2. The V segment lost 6 bases and the J segment 3 bases; nucleotides outside the gene matches: 4. The CDR3 consists of 14 residues. From germline, CDR1 is LNHDA and CDR2 SQIVND (reference sequence). Written as DNA, the CDR3 is TGTGCCAGTAGACCCGGGACTAGCGGCTACGAGCAGTACTTC. Amino acid sequence: CASRPGTSGYEQYF.

The chain employs TRBV11-3 and TRBJ2-7; D is unresolved. V lost 1 base to trimming and J lost 2 bases, with 9 bases between them. The CDR3 sequence is 14 residues long. Germline V gene lookup returns CDR1 SGHNT and CDR2 YENEEA. The CDR3 sequence is CASSLALKPYEQYF. The CDR3 DNA reads TGTGCCAGCAGCTTAGCCCTGAAGCCCTACGAGCAGTACTTC.

The chain employs TRBV18 and TRBJ1-1; TRBD1 matches at 7 bases. This CDR3 is built from 16 residues. J was trimmed by 5 bases and V by 3 bases; bases with no gene match: 12. CDR1 is KGHSH and CDR2 is LQKENI in the germline V gene. The CDR3 DNA reads as TGTGCCAGCTCACCCTCTAGACAGGGATTCAGAACTGAAGCTTTCTTT. Translating gives CASSPSRQGFRTEAFF.

This sequence joins TRBV6-5 and TRBJ2-7, with D perhaps matching TRBD1 (6 bases). V was trimmed by 6 bases and J by 3 bases, leaving 18 bases between them. CDR1 is MNHEY, CDR2 SVGAGI, per germline. The CDR3 is 15 amino acids. The CDR3 sequence is CASRPGTHWVYEQYV. The CDR3 nucleotides are TGTGCCAGCAGGCCCGGGACACATTGGGTCTACGAGCAGTACGTC.

The V and J genes are TRBV18 and TRBJ1-6; a weak D match, TRBD1 (5 bases). Per germline, CDR1 KGHSH and CDR2 LQKENI. CDR3 length equals 21 residues. V was pared by 1 base and J by 1 base, with 23 bases between. The CDR3 is CASSPRGLGPSRGSYNSPLHF. The CDR3 DNA sequence: TGTGCCAGCTCACCACGGGGGTTAGGTCCCTCACGAGGATCCTATAATTCACCCCTCCACTTT.

The chain links TRBV29-1 to TRBJ1-4; no firm D call. The germline V and J ends were trimmed by 0 bases and 2 bases, with 10 bases remaining between them. The CDR3 consists of 15 residues. In germline, CDR1 is SQVTM, CDR2 ANQGSEA. The CDR3 nucleotides are TGCAGCGTTGAAGATGGGAGGGATACTAATGAAAAACTGTTTTTT. This translates into CSVEDGRDTNEKLFF.

CDR3 coding DNA: TGTGCCAGCTCACCGACTAGCGGGGGAACAGATACGCAGTATTTT. It is translated as CASSPTSGGTDTQYF. This chain links TRBV18 with TRBJ2-3, with 12 bases aligning to TRBD2. Germline-derived CDR1 and CDR2 are KGHSH and LQKENI. The CDR3 runs to 15 residues. V lost 3 bases and J lost 3; bases outside the gene matches: 1.

The chain links TRBV11-3 to TRBJ2-1; D is undetermined. The CDR3 consists of 12 residues. V dropped 5 bases and J dropped 5 bases, with 7 bases sitting between them. Per the germline V gene, CDR1 is SGHNT and CDR2 is YENEEA. CDR3 in amino acids: CASSKTNNEQFF. For the CDR3, the DNA is TGTGCCAGCAGCAAAACGAACAATGAGCAGTTCTTC.

With respect to this clone: In the same sample, other DNA sequences code for this CDR3. The V call is TRBV5-1, the J call TRBJ1-1; no reliable D call. The CDR3 totals 14 residues. Germline CDR1 SGHRS, CDR2 YFSETQ. V gave up 3 bases and J gave up 0 bases, with 9 bases separating them. CDR3 DNA sequence: TGCGCCAGCAGCTATGGAGGGATGAACACTGAAGCTTTCTTT. Protein product: CASSYGGMNTEAFF. Using reference TRBV5-1 and TRBJ1-1 for the parts outside the CDR3, the full variable domain is KAGVTQTPRYLIKTRGQQVTLSCSPISGHRSVSWYQQTPGQGLQFLFEYFSETQRNKGNFPGRFSGRQFSNSRSEMNVSTLELGDSALYLCASSYGGMNTEAFFGQGTRLTVV.

The chain carries TRBV18 and TRBJ2-1; 7 nucleotides line up with TRBD2. Germline V gene lookup returns CDR1 KGHSH and CDR2 LQKENI. The CDR3 spans 15 residues. The ends lost 6 bases at V and 0 bases at J; junction bases unmatched: 5. The CDR3 region is CASSSAGHSYNEQFF. CDR3 bases: TGTGCCAGCTCCTCAGCGGGGCACTCCTACAATGAGCAGTTCTTC.

In this sample, this clone turned up a few times. This chain uses TRBV7-8 with TRBJ1-2; weak D call: TRBD1 (6 bases). V lost 2 bases to trimming and J lost 13 bases, with 14 bases between them. This CDR3 has 12 amino acids. The germline V gene has CDR1 SGHVS and CDR2 FQNEAQ. The CDR3 nucleotides read TGTGCCAGCAGCTTAAGTCTCGGGACATCCACCTTC. It is translated as CASSLSLGTSTF. The whole variable domain, filled in from reference TRBV7-8 and TRBJ1-2, reads GAGVSQSPRYKVAKRGQDVALRCDPISGHVSLFWYQQALGQGPEFLTYFQNEAQLDKSGLPSDRFFAERPEGSVSTLKIQRTQQEDSAVYLCASSLSLGTSTFGSGTRLTVV.

The chain has TRBV5-1 and TRBJ2-2; maybe TRBD2 (7 bases). Germline values: CDR1 SGHRS, CDR2 YFSETQ. This CDR3 spans 16 amino acids. Trimming stripped 4 bases from V and 5 bases from J, with 18 bases between. CDR3 region: CASSQARGPSTGELFF. In DNA, the CDR3 is TGCGCCAGCAGCCAGGCGCGGGGGCCTTCTACCGGGGAGCTGTTTTTT.

V gene TRBV13 combines with J gene TRBJ2-2, with TRBD1 as a possible D gene (5 bases). V lost 0 bases and J 4 bases, leaving 9 bases between the germline ends. The CDR3 totals 15 residues. Per germline, CDR1 PRHDT and CDR2 FYEKMQ (reference sequence). DNA of the CDR3: TGTGCCAGCAGCTTAGGAGACAGAGGCACCGGGGAGCTGTTTTTT. Its translation: CASSLGDRGTGELFF.

The rearrangement uses TRBV14 and TRBJ2-3, with 7 bases matching TRBD1. The J segment lost 3 bases and the V segment lost 6 bases, leaving 3 bases of the junction unmatched. The CDR3 runs 13 residues. From germline, CDR1 is SGHDN and CDR2 FVKESK. CDR3 nucleotides: TGTGCCAGCAGGGAACAGGGGACAGATACGCAGTATTTT. Translated: CASREQGTDTQYF.

The chain is built from TRBV7-2 and TRBJ2-1; 8 nucleotides match TRBD2. The V and J ends lost 4 bases and 4 bases, in that order; junction bases with no gene match: 6. There are 15 residues in the CDR3. Germline V gene lookup returns CDR1 SGHTA and CDR2 FQGNSA. CDR3 sequence (DNA): TGTGCCAGCAGCTCCGACAGCGGGAGATACAATGAGCAGTTCTTC. Residues: CASSSDSGRYNEQFF.

The rearrangement joins TRBV9 to TRBJ2-2; 7 nucleotides align to TRBD2. Per germline, CDR1 SGDLS and CDR2 YYNGEE. Germline trimming cut 4 bases from V and 0 bases from J; bases unmatched to any gene: 9. The length of the CDR3 is 17 residues. The CDR3 loop is CASSIRERGTNTGELFF. In DNA, the CDR3 is TGTGCCAGCAGCATCCGAGAGCGGGGAACGAACACCGGGGAGCTGTTTTTT.

The V and J genes are TRBV30 and TRBJ1-2, with D maybe TRBD1 (5 bases). Germline values: CDR1 GTSNPN, CDR2 SVGIG (reference sequence). The CDR3 consists of 12 residues. Trimming stripped 5 bases from V and 8 bases from J, with 15 bases between. The CDR3 sequence: CAWRIGQSGYTF. Written as DNA, the CDR3 is TGTGCCTGGCGAATTGGACAAAGCGGCTACACCTTC.

V is TRBV6-6 and J is TRBJ1-1; D call uncertain. Germline V gene sequence: CDR1 MNHNY, CDR2 SVGAGI (reference sequence). The CDR3 is 14 residues long. V was cut by 3 bases and J by 1 base, with 9 bases left in between. CDR3 protein: CASSYRIENTEAFF. In DNA form, the CDR3 reads TGTGCCAGCAGTTATCGAATAGAGAACACTGAAGCTTTCTTT.

The chain carries TRBV18 and TRBJ1-5; D not resolved. The CDR3 is 18 amino acids. V was clipped by 0 bases and J by 1 base, with 16 bases between them. CDR1 and CDR2 (germline): KGHSH, LQKENI. CDR3 region: CASSPPLEAGPSNQPQHF. DNA for the CDR3: TGTGCCAGCTCACCACCGTTAGAAGCCGGGCCGAGCAATCAGCCCCAGCATTTT. Together with reference TRBV18 and TRBJ1-5, the CDR3 gives the full variable domain: NAGVMQNPRHLVRRRGQEARLRCSPMKGHSHVYWYRQLPEEGLKFMVYLQKENIIDESGMPKERFSAEFPKEGPSILRIQQVVRGDSAAYFCASSPPLEAGPSNQPQHFGDGTRLSIL.

This clone has just one count. The rearrangement joins TRBV7-8 to TRBJ1-5; 10 bases are a match to TRBD1. The CDR3 length is 18 residues. V trimming: 2 bases; J trimming: 0 bases; junction bases outside the gene matches: 7. CDR1 is SGHVS and CDR2 is FQNEAQ in the germline V gene. CDR3 nucleotides: TGTGCCAGCAGCTTAAGGGGACAGGGGAGGGGTAGCAATCAGCCCCAGCATTTT. This encodes CASSLRGQGRGSNQPQHF. Using reference TRBV7-8 and TRBJ1-5 for the parts outside the CDR3, the full variable domain is GAGVSQSPRYKVAKRGQDVALRCDPISGHVSLFWYQQALGQGPEFLTYFQNEAQLDKSGLPSDRFFAERPEGSVSTLKIQRTQQEDSAVYLCASSLRGQGRGSNQPQHFGDGTRLSIL.

The chain uses TRBV27 and TRBJ2-5; D gene ambiguous. V was shortened by 0 bases and J by 4 bases, with 6 bases between the two germline ends. This CDR3 is built from 13 residues. Germline loops: CDR1 MNHEY, CDR2 SMNVEV (reference sequence). CDR3 sequence reads: CASSLSWAETQYF. The CDR3 DNA follows: TGTGCCAGCAGTTTATCGTGGGCAGAGACCCAGTACTTC.

This clone has just a few counts. The V call is TRBV6-6, the J call TRBJ1-3; D perhaps matches TRBD1 (5 bases). V was cut by 4 bases and J by 2 bases, with 15 bases left in between. This CDR3 contains 16 residues. Germline V gene data show CDR1 as MNHNY and CDR2 as SVGAGI (reference sequence). CDR3 sequence: CASSSGNRRTGNTIYF. The CDR3 nucleotides are TGTGCCAGCAGTTCGGGAAACAGGCGGACTGGAAACACCATATATTTT.

This chain uses TRBV7-2 with TRBJ1-5, with D tentatively TRBD1 (6 bases). There are 13 residues in the CDR3. Germline CDR1 reads SGHTA; CDR2 reads FQGNSA. Trimming pared 5 bases from V and 5 bases from J, leaving 10 bases between. CDR3 region: CASSQDRDQPQHF. The CDR3 DNA is TGTGCCAGCAGCCAGGACAGAGATCAGCCCCAGCATTTT.

V gene TRBV2 combines with J gene TRBJ1-2; no definite D call. There are 12 residues in the CDR3. Trimming took off 2 bases at V and 6 bases at J, with 7 bases between the two ends. Germline V gene lookup returns CDR1 SNHLY and CDR2 FYNNEI. The CDR3 nucleotides read TGTGCCAGCAGTGAAACAAAGGATGGCTACACCTTC. Amino acids: CASSETKDGYTF.

CDR3 nucleotide sequence: TGCGCCAGCAGCTTGTATGGGGGCCCGAATGAAAAACTGTTTTTT. Translating it yields CASSLYGGPNEKLFF. This chain connects TRBV5-1 to TRBJ1-4; D is possibly TRBD1 (6 bases). Germline values: CDR1 SGHRS, CDR2 YFSETQ. V was clipped by 1 base and J by 5 bases, with 12 bases between them. The CDR3 loop spans 15 amino acids.